This TCR beta chain was sequenced in a study of T-cell reconstitution after alpha-beta-depleted transplantation in children. It was with unique molecular identifiers that the TCRbeta library was prepared. TCRdb recomputed calls from the PCR reads with MiXCR, one row per CDR3 protein. The profile shows some 500,000 distinct CDR3 sequences, approximately 20% of them singletons. Germline-derived CDR1 and CDR2 are SEHNR and FQNEAQ (reference sequence). The CDR3 is made up of 13 amino acids. V dropped 0 bases and J dropped 10 bases, with 10 bases sitting between them. Specimen: PBMCs from the stem cell graft donor, collected from the stem cell graft. The chain combines TRBV7-9 with TRBJ2-4; D assignment may be TRBD1 or TRBD2 (5 bases each). This clonotype originated in a human donor who donated a stem cell graft to a child with acute lymphoblastic leukemia. The CDR3 DNA sequence: TGTGCCAGCAGCTTAGCGGGGACGCTTATTCAGTACTTC. This gives the protein CASSLAGTLIQYF.